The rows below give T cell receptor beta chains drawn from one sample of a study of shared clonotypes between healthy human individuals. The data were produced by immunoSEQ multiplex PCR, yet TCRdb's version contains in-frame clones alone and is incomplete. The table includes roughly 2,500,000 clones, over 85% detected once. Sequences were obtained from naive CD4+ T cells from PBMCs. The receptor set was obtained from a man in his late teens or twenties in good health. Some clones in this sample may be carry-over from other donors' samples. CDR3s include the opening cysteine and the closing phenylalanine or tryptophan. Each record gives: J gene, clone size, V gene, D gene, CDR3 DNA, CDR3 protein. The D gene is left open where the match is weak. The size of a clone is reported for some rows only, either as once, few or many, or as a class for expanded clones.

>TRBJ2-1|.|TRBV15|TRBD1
TGTGCCACCAGCCCGAGGACAGGGGGAGGGAGTGAGCAGTTCTTC
CATSPRTGGGSEQFF
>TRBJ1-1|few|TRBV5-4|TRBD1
TGTGCCAGCAGCCAGGGACAGGGGAGGACTGAAGCTTTCTTT
CASSQGQGRTEAFF
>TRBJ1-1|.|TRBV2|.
TGTGCCAGCAGGATACAGGGATATGCGGAAGCTTTCTTT
CASRIQGYAEAFF
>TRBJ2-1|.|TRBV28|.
TGTGCCAGCAGTTTGGTGGGCAATGAGCAGTTCTTC
CASSLVGNEQFF
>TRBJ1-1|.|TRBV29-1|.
TGCAGCGTTGAAGTGTTTGGCAAGCGGACTGAAGCTTTCTTT
CSVEVFGKRTEAFF
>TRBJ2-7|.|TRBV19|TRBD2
TGTGCCAGTAGTATAAGCGGGAGGGCCTCCGAGCAGTACTTC
CASSISGRASEQYF
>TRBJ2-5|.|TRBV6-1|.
TGTGCCAGCAGTGTTGAACCCGGGACGCTGGGGACCCAGTACTTC
CASSVEPGTLGTQYF
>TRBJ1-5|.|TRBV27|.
TGTGCCAGCAGTTTATGGGGGGGACATAGCAATCAGCCCCAGCATTTT
CASSLWGGHSNQPQHF
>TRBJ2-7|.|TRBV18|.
TGTGCCAGCTCACCAATCCGACTCGGCCTCTACGAGCAGTACTTC
CASSPIRLGLYEQYF
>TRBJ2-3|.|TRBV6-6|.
TGTGCCAGCACCCAACAGGAGAGCACAGATACGCAGTATTTT
CASTQQESTDTQYF
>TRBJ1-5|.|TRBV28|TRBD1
TGTGCCAGCAGTCCCCGGACAGGGGTGGATCAGCCCCAGCATTTT
CASSPRTGVDQPQHF
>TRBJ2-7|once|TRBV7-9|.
TGTGCCAGCAGCTTAAGTAGCCACGAGCAGTACTTC
CASSLSSHEQYF
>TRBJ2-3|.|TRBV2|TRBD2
TGTGCCAGCAGTGAAAGTAGCGGGAGGGGAGATACGCAGTATTTT
CASSESSGRGDTQYF
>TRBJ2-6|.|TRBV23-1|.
TGCGCCAGCAGACCAGGGCACCTAGGGGCCAACGTCCTGACTTTC
CASRPGHLGANVLTF
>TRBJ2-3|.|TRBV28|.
TGTGCCAGCACCGAACCTTTCCGGAGGGCAGATACGCAGTATTTT
CASTEPFRRADTQYF
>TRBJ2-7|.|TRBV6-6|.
TGTGCCAGCAGTTATCCCGGGACAAGAAGCTCCTACGAGCAGTACTTC
CASSYPGTRSSYEQYF
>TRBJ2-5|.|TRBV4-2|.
TGTGCCAGCAGTCCGGGGCCCCAAGAGACCCAGTACTTC
CASSPGPQETQYF
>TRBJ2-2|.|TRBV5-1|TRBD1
TGCGCCAGCAGCTTGCGGGACAGGGCCACCGGGGAGCTGTTTTTT
CASSLRDRATGELFF
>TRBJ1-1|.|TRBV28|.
TGTGCCAGCGGCCTCCAGGCGAACACTGAAGCTTTCTTT
CASGLQANTEAFF
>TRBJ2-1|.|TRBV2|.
TGTGCCAGCAGCTCCCAAGGGTATGAGCAGTTCTTC
CASSSQGYEQFF
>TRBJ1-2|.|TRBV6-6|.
TGTGCCAGCAGTTACGTGGATTACTATGGCTACACCTTC
CASSYVDYYGYTF
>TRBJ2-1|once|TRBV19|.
TGTGCCAGTAGTACGCCCTTGTGGGGTAGAGCCCCTTCCTACAATGAGCAGTTCTTC
CASSTPLWGRAPSYNEQFF
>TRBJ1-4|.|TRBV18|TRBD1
TGTGCCAGCTCATCTAAGGACAGGGCCATAACTAATGAAAAACTGTTTTTT
CASSSKDRAITNEKLFF
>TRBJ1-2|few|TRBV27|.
TGTGCCAGCAGACCACAGGGAGGAGGCTACACCTTC
CASRPQGGGYTF
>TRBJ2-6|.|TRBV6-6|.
TGTGCCAGCAGTCACCGGGAGGGGGCCAACGTCCTGACTTTC
CASSHREGANVLTF
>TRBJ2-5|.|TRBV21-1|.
TGTGCCAGCAGCAAGTCACGCTGGGGGGAGACCCAGTACTTC
CASSKSRWGETQYF
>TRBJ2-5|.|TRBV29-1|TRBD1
TGCAGCGTGGGTGACAGGGGGCAAGAGACCCAGTACTTC
CSVGDRGQETQYF
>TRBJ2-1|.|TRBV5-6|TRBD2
TGTGCCAGCAGCTTCCAGACTAGCGGGGGAGAGCAGTTCTTC
CASSFQTSGGEQFF
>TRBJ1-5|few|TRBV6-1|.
TGTGCCAGCAGTGAAGCGTTATCGGGGAGGCAGCCCCAGCATTTT
CASSEALSGRQPQHF
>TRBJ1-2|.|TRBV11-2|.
TGTGCCAGCAGCCCCACAGGGATCTATGGCTACACCTTC
CASSPTGIYGYTF
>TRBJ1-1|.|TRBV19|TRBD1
TGTGCCAGTAGTAAGGGACAGGGTCCGAACACTGAAGCTTTCTTT
CASSKGQGPNTEAFF
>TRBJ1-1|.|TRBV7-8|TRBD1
TGTGCCAGCAGCTCGCTGGACAGGGACGAAGAAGCTTTCTTT
CASSSLDRDEEAFF
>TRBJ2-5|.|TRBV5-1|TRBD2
TGCGCCAGCAGCTTGTTGGTGACTAGCGGGGGCCGAAACCAGTACTTC
CASSLLVTSGGRNQYF
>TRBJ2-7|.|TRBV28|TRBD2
TGTGCCAGCAGTTCCACGACTAGCGGCGGGCCCTACGAGCAGTACTTC
CASSSTTSGGPYEQYF
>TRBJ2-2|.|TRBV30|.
TGTGCCTGGAGTGTACGGGGGCGGGACACCGGGGAGCTGTTTTTT
CAWSVRGRDTGELFF
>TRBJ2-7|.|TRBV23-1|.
TGCGCCAGCAGTGTCCCCGGGACAAGGTTTTACGAGCAGTACTTC
CASSVPGTRFYEQYF
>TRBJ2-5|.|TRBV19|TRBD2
TGTGCCAGTAGTCGGCTAGCGGGAGATGAGACCCAGTACTTC
CASSRLAGDETQYF
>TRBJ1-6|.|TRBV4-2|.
TGTGCCAGCCGCCGAGCCCGGGAGGGTGGGGGGCCAGATAATTCACCCCTCCACTTT
CASRRAREGGGPDNSPLHF
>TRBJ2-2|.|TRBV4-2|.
TGTGCCAGCAGTCTCGGACGGCACACCGGGGAGCTGTTTTTT
CASSLGRHTGELFF
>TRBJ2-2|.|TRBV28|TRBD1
TGTGCCAGCAGTTTATGGACAGGGGCCAACACCGGGGAGCTGTTTTTT
CASSLWTGANTGELFF
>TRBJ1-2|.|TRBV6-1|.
TGTGCCAGCAGTGCAATGGACGGACCCTCCTATGGCTACACCTTC
CASSAMDGPSYGYTF
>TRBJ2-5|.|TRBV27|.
TGTGCCAGCAGTTCACCTCAAGAGACCCAGTACTTC
CASSSPQETQYF